This TCR beta chain was observed in a study of T cell clusters in autoimmune cytopenias (dated by TCRdb to the late 2010s). Study-level background: Among healthy donor controls, the mean age was approximately 56 years, the median age was roughly 63 years, and 22 of 43 were female. The median TRB sequencing depth was approximately 52,000 reads per sample, and the median number of distinct TRB clonotypes was around 2,300 per sample. Peripheral blood TRB and IGH repertoires were sequenced in autoimmune cytopenia patients at active disease and during treatment follow-up, alongside healthy, CLL and autoimmune hepatitis controls. The goal of the study was to determine whether autoimmune cytopenia patients have a disease-specific immune repertoire signature that could serve as a blood-based biomarker. Controls were 25 age-matched healthy donors for primary cytopenia and some 13 age-matched CLL patients for secondary cytopenia. The comparison group for autoimmune hepatitis repertoires was about 25 healthy donors matched for age and sex.

TRB rearrangements were amplified by multiplex PCR following a touch-down protocol, with the TRB-A and TRB-B primer pools mixed in one tube. Illumina adapters and sample indices were added to the amplicons through two consecutive PCR reactions using Phusion HS II polymerase. Amplicons were gel-purified with the NucleoSpin Gel and PCR Clean-up kit, then quantified by Qubit and quality-checked on an Agilent 2100 Bioanalyzer. Libraries were sequenced on an Illumina MiSeq using 600-cycle, single-indexed, paired-end runs. The paper's processing steps were these. MiXCR version 2.1.12, together with the default MiXCR reference library, was used to align and assemble the TRB reads. Each unique CDR3 nucleotide sequence defined a clone, and only productive sequences with at least two reads were analysed. Repertoire diversity was assessed with alpha-parameterized diversity profiles (alpha 0 to 5), including the Shannon (alpha 1) and Simpson (alpha 2) indices, which were computed with an R script. Combinatorial TRB VJ usage was calculated with the tcR package and was compared between cohorts by principal component analysis performed with ade4. GLIPH was used to cluster TCRbeta CDR3s in pairs of cohorts matched for age and read depth, and a Wilcoxon test was used to compare cluster frequencies. Following reprocessing of the reads by TCRdb, the data hold one row per CDR3 protein sequence and no DNA is available. The V and J calls and clone size are TCRdb's, not the authors'. The sample's table covers under 11,000 distinct CDR3 sequences. The ten biggest clones cover about 21% of the sample.

What the authors observed across the whole study: Healthy donors had almost three times as many exclusive TRB clusters as active autoimmune hepatitis patients, a finding consistent with an autoimmunity-wide signature. The cluster-lack signature was not observed for secondary cytopenia versus CLL, as the signature was apparently masked by the dominant lymphoma-associated repertoire. GLIPH results suggested that primary autoimmune cytopenia patients were missing physiological T cell clusters, with 50 or so clusters found only in healthy donors compared with more than 15 found only in patients. The T cell clusters were only ever defined in silico, so experimental validation of their functional role was still needed. Shifts in the TRB repertoire, including less even repertoires in secondary cytopenia and CLL, were mostly a reflection of lymphoma bias and not of autoimmunity.

Frequency indicates this clonotype is medium-sized (0.01 to 0.1%); no count is kept. What this receptor recognizes is not known. Counted from cysteine to phenylalanine, this CDR3 has 11 amino acids. No DNA sequence is on record. CDR1 is given as LNHDA and CDR2 as SQIVND, both from the germline V gene (reference sequence). Each sample's TRB amplification started from around 230 ng of peripheral blood genomic DNA, which corresponds to roughly 38,000 genome equivalents. This same sample was also taken into another study, of T cell repertoires in aging, cancer and after chemotherapy. The second investigation adds: The donors fell into six age groups ranging from 30 or younger to 70 or older, and each group had at least three individuals. Control TCR repertoires from healthy donors were recorded over several months to years, and clear clonal overlap was observed across re-sampling. The complete dataset included about 9.1 million TCR reads. Significantly lower blood TCR diversity and higher clonality were observed in untreated patients with hematological or solid cancers than in age-matched healthy donors. In healthy donors, the drop in TCR diversity with age came mainly from a loss of richness, whereas in cancer patients a loss of evenness also played a part. In both cancer cohorts, median generation probability rose over the chemotherapy interval, which suggests that the repertoire was reconstituted through rebound thymic output. It was noted by the authors that conclusions about immunological memory after chemotherapy cannot be drawn from the repertoire data. The study profiled peripheral blood TCR beta repertoires from healthy donors and cancer patients to examine immunoaging and T cell reconstitution after chemotherapy. The cohort comprised around 220 cancer patients, roughly 94 with hematological and fewer than 140 with solid cancers, plus 95 healthy donors as a reference group. TRB sequences were processed with MiXCR versions 2.12 and 3.0.5. Repertoire metrics included Shannon diversity, evenness, clonality (one minus evenness), and alpha-parameterized diversity profiles from alpha 0 to 5. The IGoR algorithm was used to calculate generation probabilities for clones in the paired samples taken before and after chemotherapy.

The sequence was collected from a human donor in good health. Sequencing used peripheral blood. The chain employs TRBV19 and TRBJ2-2. CDR3 region: CASSISWELFF.